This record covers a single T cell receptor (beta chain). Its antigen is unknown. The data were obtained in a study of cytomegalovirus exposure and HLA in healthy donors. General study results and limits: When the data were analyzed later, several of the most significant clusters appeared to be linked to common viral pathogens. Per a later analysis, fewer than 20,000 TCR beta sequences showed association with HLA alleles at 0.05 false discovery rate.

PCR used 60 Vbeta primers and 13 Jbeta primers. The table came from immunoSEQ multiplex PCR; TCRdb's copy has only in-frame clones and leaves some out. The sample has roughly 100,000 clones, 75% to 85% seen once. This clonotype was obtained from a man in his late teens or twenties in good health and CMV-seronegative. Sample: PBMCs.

The CDR3 reads CASNAQGAHYGYTF. The CDR3 DNA reads as TGTGCCAGCAACGCCCAGGGGGCCCACTATGGCTACACCTTC. This chain uses TRBV6-5 with TRBJ1-2, with 8 bases that match TRBD1. The V and J ends lost 7 bases and 3 bases, in that order; junction bases with no gene match: 7. CDR1 MNHEY and CDR2 SVGAGI come from the germline V gene. This CDR3 is built from 14 residues.